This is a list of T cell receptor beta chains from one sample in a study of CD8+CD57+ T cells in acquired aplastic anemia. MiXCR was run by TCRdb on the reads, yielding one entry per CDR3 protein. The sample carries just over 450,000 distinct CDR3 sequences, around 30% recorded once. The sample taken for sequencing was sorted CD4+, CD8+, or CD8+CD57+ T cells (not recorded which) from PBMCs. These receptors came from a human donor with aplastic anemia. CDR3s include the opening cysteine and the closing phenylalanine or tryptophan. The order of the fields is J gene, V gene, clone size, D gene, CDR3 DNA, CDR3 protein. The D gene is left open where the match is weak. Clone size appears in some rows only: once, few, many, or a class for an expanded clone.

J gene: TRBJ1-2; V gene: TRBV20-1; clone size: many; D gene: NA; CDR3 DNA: TGCAGTGCTAGAGTGGTCGGCTATGGCTACACCTTC; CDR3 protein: CSARVVGYGYTF
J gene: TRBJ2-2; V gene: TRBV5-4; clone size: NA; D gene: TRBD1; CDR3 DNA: TGTGACAGCAGCTTGGCTGGGACAGGGTTCGCGAACACCGGGGAGCTGTTTTTT; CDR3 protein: CDSSLAGTGFANTGELFF
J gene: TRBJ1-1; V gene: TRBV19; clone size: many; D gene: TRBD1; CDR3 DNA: TGTGCCAGTAGGACACAGGGGCCTAACACTGAAGCTTTCTTT; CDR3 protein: CASRTQGPNTEAFF
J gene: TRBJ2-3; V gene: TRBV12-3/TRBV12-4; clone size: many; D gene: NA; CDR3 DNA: TGTGCCAGCGTTCAGGACATCACAGATACGCAGTATTTT; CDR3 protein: CASVQDITDTQYF
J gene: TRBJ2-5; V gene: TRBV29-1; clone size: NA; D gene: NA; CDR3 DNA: TGCAGCGTTGAAGTTCTTGGGCGGGACACCTTACAAGAGACCCAGTACTTC; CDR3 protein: CSVEVLGRDTLQETQYF
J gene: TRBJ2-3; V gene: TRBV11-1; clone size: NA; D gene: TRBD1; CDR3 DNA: TGTGCCAGCAGCAGGGGGTTGGGACAGGGCCTAGATACGCAGTATTTT; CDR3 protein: CASSRGLGQGLDTQYF
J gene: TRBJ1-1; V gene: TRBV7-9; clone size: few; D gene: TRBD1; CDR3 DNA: TGTGCCAGCAGTCGGGACAGGGGGCTACTCATGAACACTGAAGCTTTCTTT; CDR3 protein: CASSRDRGLLMNTEAFF
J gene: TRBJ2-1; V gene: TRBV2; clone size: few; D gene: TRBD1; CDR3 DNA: TGTGCCAGCAGTGAAGTAAGGGACAGGGATAATGAGCAGTTCTTC; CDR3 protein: CASSEVRDRDNEQFF
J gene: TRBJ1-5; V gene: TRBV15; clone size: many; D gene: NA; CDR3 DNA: TGTGCCACCAGCAGAAGCCCGGGGGTTAGCAATCAGCCCCAGCATTTT; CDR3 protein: CATSRSPGVSNQPQHF
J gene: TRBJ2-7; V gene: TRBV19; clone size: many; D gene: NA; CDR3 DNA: TGTGCCAGTAGTATCGCATCAGGAAGCTCCTACGAGCAGTACTTC; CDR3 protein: CASSIASGSSYEQYF
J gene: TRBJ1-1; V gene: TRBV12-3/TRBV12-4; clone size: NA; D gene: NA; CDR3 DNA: TGTGCCAGCAGTTTAGCGCTAGGGACTGGGACTGAAGCTTTCTTT; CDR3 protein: CASSLALGTGTEAFF
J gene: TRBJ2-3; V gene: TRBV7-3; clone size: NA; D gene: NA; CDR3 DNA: TGTGCCAGCAGCTGGGCGGGGGCACACATCACAGATACGCAGTATTTT; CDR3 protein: CASSWAGAHITDTQYF
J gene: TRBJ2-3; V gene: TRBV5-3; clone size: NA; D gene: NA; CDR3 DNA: TGTGCCAGAAGCTTGCTAGGGACTGCAGATTTCAGTACGCAGTATTTT; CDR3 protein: CARSLLGTADFSTQYF
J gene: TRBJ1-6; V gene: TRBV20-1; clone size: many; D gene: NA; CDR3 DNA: TGCAGTGCTAGCCAGGGAGATTCACCCCTCCACTTT; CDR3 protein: CSASQGDSPLHF
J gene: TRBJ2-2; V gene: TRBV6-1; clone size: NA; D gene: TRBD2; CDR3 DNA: TGTGCCAGCAGTGAAGACGGGAGGGCCGTCGGGGAGCTGTTTTTT; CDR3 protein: CASSEDGRAVGELFF
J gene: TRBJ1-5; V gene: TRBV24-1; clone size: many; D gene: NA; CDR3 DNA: TGTGCCACCAGTCTCGAAGGGTACAATCAGCCCCAGCATTTT; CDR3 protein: CATSLEGYNQPQHF
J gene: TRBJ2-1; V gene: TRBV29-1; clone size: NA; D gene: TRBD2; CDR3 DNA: TGCAGCCCAGAGCGGGAGCGGCCCTACAATGAGCAGTTCTTC; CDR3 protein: CSPERERPYNEQFF
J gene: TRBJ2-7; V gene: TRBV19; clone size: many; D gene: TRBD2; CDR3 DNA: TGTGCCAGTAGTAATAGCGGGCTTTCCTACGAGCAGTACTTC; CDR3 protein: CASSNSGLSYEQYF
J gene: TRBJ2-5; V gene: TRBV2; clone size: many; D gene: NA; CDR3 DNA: TGTGCCAGCAGTAGCCAGAAAATAGAGACCCAGTACTTC; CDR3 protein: CASSSQKIETQYF
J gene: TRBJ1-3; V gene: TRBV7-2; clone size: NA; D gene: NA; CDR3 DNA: TGTGCCAGCAGCTTAGACGGTACTGGAAACACCATACATTTT; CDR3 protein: CASSLDGTGNTIHF
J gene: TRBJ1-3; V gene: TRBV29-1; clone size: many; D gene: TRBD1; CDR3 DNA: TGCAGCGGAACGGGACAGTCTGGAAACACCATATATTTT; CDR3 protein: CSGTGQSGNTIYF
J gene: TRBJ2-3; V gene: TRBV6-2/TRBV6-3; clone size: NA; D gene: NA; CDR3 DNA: TGTGCCAGCAGTTACGGTCTAGTCGCAGATACGCAGTGTTTT; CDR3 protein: CASSYGLVADTQCF
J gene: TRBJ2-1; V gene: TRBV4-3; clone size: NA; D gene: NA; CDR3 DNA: TGCGCCAGCAGCCAATTGGCCGGAACCTACAATGAGCAGTTCTTC; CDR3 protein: CASSQLAGTYNEQFF
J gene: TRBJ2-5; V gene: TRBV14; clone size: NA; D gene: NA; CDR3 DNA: TGTGCCAGCAGCCAAGATTACGGGCCCGGAGAGACCCAGTACTTC; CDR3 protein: CASSQDYGPGETQYF
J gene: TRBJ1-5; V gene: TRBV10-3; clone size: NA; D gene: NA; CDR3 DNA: TGTGCCAGCTACGGTGGCAGGGGATCTTATCAGCCCCAGCATTTT; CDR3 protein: CASYGGRGSYQPQHF
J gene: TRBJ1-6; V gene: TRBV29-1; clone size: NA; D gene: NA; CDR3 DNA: TGCAGCGTTCAGGAACAGCGGGATAATTCACCCCTCCACTTT; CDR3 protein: CSVQEQRDNSPLHF
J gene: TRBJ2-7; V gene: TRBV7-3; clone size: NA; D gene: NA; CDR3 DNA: TGTGCCAGCAGCATCTACTCCGAGCAGTACTTC; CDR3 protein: CASSIYSEQYF
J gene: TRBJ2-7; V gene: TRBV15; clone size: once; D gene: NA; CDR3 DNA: TGTGCCACTAGAGGGGAGCAGTACTTC; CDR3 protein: CATRGEQYF
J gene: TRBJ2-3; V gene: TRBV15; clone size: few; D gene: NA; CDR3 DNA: TGTGCCACCAGCAGAGATGACCGGGGCACAGATACGCAGTATTTT; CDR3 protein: CATSRDDRGTDTQYF
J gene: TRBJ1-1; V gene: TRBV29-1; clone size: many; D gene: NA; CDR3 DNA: TGCAGCCCCAGGGACATCATGAACACTGAAGCTTTCTTT; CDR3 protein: CSPRDIMNTEAFF
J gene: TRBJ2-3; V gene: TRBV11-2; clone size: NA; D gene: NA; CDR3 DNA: TGTGCCAGCAGCTACACCGGGACCCTTTCCACAGATACGCAGTATTTT; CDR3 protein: CASSYTGTLSTDTQYF
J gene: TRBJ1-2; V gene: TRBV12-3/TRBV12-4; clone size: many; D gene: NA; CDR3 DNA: TGTGCCAGCAACCGGCTAGGGTATGGCTACACCTTC; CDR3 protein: CASNRLGYGYTF
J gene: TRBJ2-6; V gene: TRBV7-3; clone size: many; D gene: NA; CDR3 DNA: TGTGCCAGCAGCTCCCTTGGGGCCAACGTCCTGACTTTC; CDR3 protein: CASSSLGANVLTF
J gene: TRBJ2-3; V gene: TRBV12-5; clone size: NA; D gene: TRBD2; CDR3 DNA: TGTGCTAGTGGTTTGGAACTAGCGCCAGATACGCAGTATTTT; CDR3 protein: CASGLELAPDTQYF
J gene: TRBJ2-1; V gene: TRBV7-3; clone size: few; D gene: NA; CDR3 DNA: TGTGCCAGCAGCTTACTGGGGGGGCCCAGCAATGAGCAGTTCTTC; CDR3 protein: CASSLLGGPSNEQFF
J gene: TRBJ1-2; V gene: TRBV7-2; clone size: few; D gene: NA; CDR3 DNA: TGTGCCAGCAGCTTCGCAGGCTGTGGCTACACCTTC; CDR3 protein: CASSFAGCGYTF
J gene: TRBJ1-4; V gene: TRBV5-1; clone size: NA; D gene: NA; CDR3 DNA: TGCGCCAGCAGCTTGGTGGGATGGAGTGAAAAACTGTTTTTT; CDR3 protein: CASSLVGWSEKLFF
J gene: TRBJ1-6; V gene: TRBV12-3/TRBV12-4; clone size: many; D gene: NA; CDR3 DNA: TGTGCCAGCAGTCCACAGGGTGGAATTTCACCCCTCCACTTT; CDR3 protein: CASSPQGGISPLHF
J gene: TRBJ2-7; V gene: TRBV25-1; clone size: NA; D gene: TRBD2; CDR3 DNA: TGTGCCAGTACCTCGGCGGGAGCTTTTGGCTTCGGGCAGTACTTC; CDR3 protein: CASTSAGAFGFGQYF
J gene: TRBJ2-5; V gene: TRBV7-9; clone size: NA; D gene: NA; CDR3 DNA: TGTGCCAGCAGCCCCCATTTGGGGCAAGAGACCCAGTACTTC; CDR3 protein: CASSPHLGQETQYF
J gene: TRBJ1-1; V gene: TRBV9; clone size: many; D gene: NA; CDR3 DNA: TGTGCCAGCAGCACCAACCCAGCCGTAATACCTGAAGCTTTCTTT; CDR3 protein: CASSTNPAVIPEAFF
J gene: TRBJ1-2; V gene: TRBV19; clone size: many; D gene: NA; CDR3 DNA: TGTGCCAGTAGTATCGCGGGGTCAGCCAGATATGGCTACACCTTC; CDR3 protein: CASSIAGSARYGYTF
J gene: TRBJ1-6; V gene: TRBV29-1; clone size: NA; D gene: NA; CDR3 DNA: TGCAGCGCCTCGTTGGGTGGCGTCTCACCCCTCCACTTT; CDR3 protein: CSASLGGVSPLHF
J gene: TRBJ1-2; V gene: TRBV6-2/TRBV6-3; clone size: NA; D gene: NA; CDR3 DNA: TGTGCCAGCGGCTCAGGGTTGCATGGCTACACCTTC; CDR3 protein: CASGSGLHGYTF
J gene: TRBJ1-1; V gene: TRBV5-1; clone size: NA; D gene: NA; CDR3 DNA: TGCGCCAGCAGCTTGATGTCCCGGGGATTAGCTGAAGCTTTCTTT; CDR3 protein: CASSLMSRGLAEAFF
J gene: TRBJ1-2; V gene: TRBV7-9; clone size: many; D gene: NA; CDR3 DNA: TGTGCCAGCAGCGGTCTCAGTTATGGCTACACCTTC; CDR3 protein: CASSGLSYGYTF
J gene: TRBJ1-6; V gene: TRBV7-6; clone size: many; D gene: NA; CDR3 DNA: TGTGCCAGCAGCCCAGAGGCCGGTCCGAGCTCCTATAATTCACCCCTCCACTTT; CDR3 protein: CASSPEAGPSSYNSPLHF
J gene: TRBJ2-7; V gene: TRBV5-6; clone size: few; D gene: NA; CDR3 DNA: TGTGCCAGCAGCACCGGACAGTTGGGGGAGCAGTACTTC; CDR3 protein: CASSTGQLGEQYF
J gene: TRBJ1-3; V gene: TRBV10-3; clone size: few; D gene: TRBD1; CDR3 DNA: TGTGCCAGCAGTCTCGACCAACCGGGACAGGGAATTCTTAACACCATATATTTT; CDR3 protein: CASSLDQPGQGILNTIYF
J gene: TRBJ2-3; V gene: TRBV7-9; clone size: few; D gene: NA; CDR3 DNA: TGTGCCAGCAGCCAAGGGGAGGATACGCAGTATTTT; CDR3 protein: CASSQGEDTQYF
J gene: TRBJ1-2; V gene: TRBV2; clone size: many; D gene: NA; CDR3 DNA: TGTGCCGCGGGACGGCCTAACTATGGCTACACCTTC; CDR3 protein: CAAGRPNYGYTF
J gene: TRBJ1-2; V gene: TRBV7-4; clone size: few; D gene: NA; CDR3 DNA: TGCGCCAGCAGCCCCCTGGGTGGGGGGTTGAATGGCTACACCTTC; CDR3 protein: CASSPLGGGLNGYTF
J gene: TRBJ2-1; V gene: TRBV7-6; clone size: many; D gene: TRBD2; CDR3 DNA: TGTGCCAGCAGCAACTTAGCGGGAGGTCGGGATGAGCAGTTCTTC; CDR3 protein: CASSNLAGGRDEQFF
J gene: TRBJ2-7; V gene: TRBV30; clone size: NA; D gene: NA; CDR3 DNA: TGTGCCTGGAGTTCTACACACACGGGGAGAGAGCAGTACTTC; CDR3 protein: CAWSSTHTGREQYF
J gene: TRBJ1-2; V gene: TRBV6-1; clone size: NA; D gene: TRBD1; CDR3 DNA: TGTGCCAGCAGTGTAAGCCTAGTCGACAGGGCTAACTATGGCTACACCTTC; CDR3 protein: CASSVSLVDRANYGYTF
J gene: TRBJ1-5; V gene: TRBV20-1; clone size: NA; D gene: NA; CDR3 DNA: TGCAGTGCTACGGGATCTCCTCCCCGGGGCAATCAGCCCCAGCATTTT; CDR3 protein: CSATGSPPRGNQPQHF
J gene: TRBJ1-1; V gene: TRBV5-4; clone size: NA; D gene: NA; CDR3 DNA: TGTGCCAGCAGCTTCCATACTTCCCACAACACTGAAGCTTTCTTT; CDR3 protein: CASSFHTSHNTEAFF
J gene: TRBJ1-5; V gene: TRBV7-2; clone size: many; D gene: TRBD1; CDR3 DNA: TGTGCCAGCAGCCCGGGGTGGGGACAGAATCAGCCCCAGCATTTT; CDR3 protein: CASSPGWGQNQPQHF
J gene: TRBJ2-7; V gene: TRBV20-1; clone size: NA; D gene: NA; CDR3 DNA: TGCAGTGCTAGAGAGATCTACGAGCAGTACTTC; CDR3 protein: CSAREIYEQYF
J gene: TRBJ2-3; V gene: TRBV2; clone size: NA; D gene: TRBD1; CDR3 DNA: TGTGCCAGCAGCTTAGAACGGGACAGAACGCAGTATTTT; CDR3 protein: CASSLERDRTQYF